The rows below give T cell receptor beta chains drawn from one sample of a study of blood T cell repertoires in COVID-19. Clones were sequenced by immunoSEQ multiplex PCR, and TCRdb holds only the in-frame ones, with some missing. The sample records about 160,000 clones, about four fifths being singletons. The sample comprised peripheral blood. The source of these receptors is an older man who had recovered from COVID-19. Both conserved end residues are part of each CDR3. The D gene is left open where the match is weak. Clone size is given for some rows only: seen once, a few or many times, or a class if the clone is expanded.

d_call,j_call,v_call,clone_size,cdr3_aa,cdr3_nt
.,TRBJ2-7,TRBV6-5,.,CASSRGQRYEQYF,TGTGCCAGCAGTCGAGGACAGCGCTACGAGCAGTACTTC
.,TRBJ1-1,TRBV18,few,CASSPPLQNTEAFF,TGTGCCAGCTCACCACCTTTACAGAACACTGAAGCTTTCTTT
.,TRBJ1-1,TRBV20-1,.,CSANRGTEAFF,TGCAGTGCAAACCGGGGCACTGAAGCTTTCTTT
TRBD1,TRBJ2-7,TRBV12-3/TRBV12-4,once,CASSIQTGAEQYF,TGTGCCAGCAGTATACAGACAGGGGCCGAGCAGTACTTC
.,TRBJ1-1,TRBV19,.,CASSITDTMNTEAFF,TGTGCCAGTAGTATAACGGACACCATGAACACTGAAGCTTTCTTT
.,TRBJ2-5,TRBV6-2/TRBV6-3,.,CASSYGGDETQYF,TGTGCCAGCAGTTACGGAGGGGATGAGACCCAGTACTTC
.,TRBJ1-1,TRBV18,.,CASSPPSSGAEAFF,TGTGCCAGCTCACCACCGAGCTCCGGAGCTGAAGCTTTCTTT
.,TRBJ2-2,TRBV5-1,few,CASSPAGATGELFF,TGCGCCAGCAGCCCGGCGGGCGCCACCGGGGAGCTGTTTTTT
TRBD1,TRBJ2-7,TRBV30,.,CAWNLQGEDEQYF,TGTGCCTGGAACCTACAGGGGGAGGACGAGCAGTACTTC
.,TRBJ1-2,TRBV4-3,.,CASSQSGYGYTF,TGCGCCAGCAGCCAATCGGGATATGGCTACACCTTC
TRBD1,TRBJ1-4,TRBV3-1/TRBV3-2,once,CASSQVSGQNEKLFF,TGTGCCAGCAGCCAAGTTTCGGGACAGAATGAAAAACTGTTTTTT
TRBD1,TRBJ2-7,TRBV7-8,many,CASSSGGMSEQYF,TGTGCCAGCAGCTCAGGGGGTATGAGCGAGCAGTACTTC
.,TRBJ2-2,TRBV5-4,.,CASSLVGVNTGELFF,TGTGCCAGCAGCTTGGTGGGCGTGAACACCGGGGAGCTGTTTTTT
TRBD2,TRBJ2-3,TRBV5-1,.,CASSLSGRSADTQYF,TGCGCCAGCAGCCTGAGCGGGAGAAGCGCAGATACGCAGTATTTT
TRBD1,TRBJ1-5,TRBV24-1,.,CATSSGTGSIQPQHF,TGTGCCACCAGCTCCGGGACAGGGTCTATTCAGCCCCAGCATTTT
.,TRBJ2-3,TRBV5-1,.,CASSFGGVTTDTQYF,TGCGCCAGCAGCTTCGGGGGAGTTACTACAGATACGCAGTATTTT
.,TRBJ1-2,TRBV28,.,CASSSFSSGNHYGYTF,TGTGCCAGCAGTTCCTTCAGCTCCGGGAACCACTATGGCTACACCTTC
.,TRBJ1-2,TRBV12-3/TRBV12-4,.,CASIRQGNGYTF,TGTGCCAGCATCCGCCAGGGTAATGGCTACACCTTC
TRBD2,TRBJ2-5,TRBV20-1,.,CSASLPGGSGVETQYF,TGCAGTGCTAGTCTCCCGGGGGGAAGTGGGGTAGAGACCCAGTACTTC
.,TRBJ1-1,TRBV19,once,CASSTRQEAFF,TGTGCCAGTAGTACCCGACAAGAAGCTTTCTTT
TRBD2,TRBJ2-1,TRBV6-5,few,CASSYTSSGSYNEQFF,TGTGCCAGCAGTTACACCTCTAGCGGGAGCTACAATGAGCAGTTCTTC
TRBD2,TRBJ2-3,TRBV5-1,.,CASSAGTSDSDTQYF,TGCGCCAGCAGCGCCGGGACTAGCGATTCAGATACGCAGTATTTT
.,TRBJ1-3,TRBV18,.,CASSPFDRPVDPSGNTIYF,TGTGCCAGCTCACCTTTCGACAGGCCCGTGGACCCCTCTGGAAACACCATATATTTT
.,TRBJ2-2,TRBV3-1/TRBV3-2,.,CASSQGPNRKTNTGELFF,TGTGCCAGCAGCCAAGGACCAAACAGGAAGACGAACACCGGGGAGCTGTTTTTT
TRBD2,TRBJ2-1,TRBV30,.,CAFGAGGHNEQFF,TGTGCCTTCGGAGCGGGAGGCCACAATGAGCAGTTCTTC
.,TRBJ1-4,TRBV2,once,CASSPEGTEKLFF,TGTGCCAGCAGTCCGGAGGGAACTGAAAAACTGTTTTTT
.,TRBJ2-1,TRBV15,.,CATSMPRDEQFF,TGTGCCACCAGCATGCCTCGGGATGAGCAGTTCTTC
TRBD2,TRBJ2-3,TRBV11-2,.,CASSKTSGGTDTQYF,TGTGCCAGCAGCAAGACTAGCGGTGGCACAGATACGCAGTATTTT